This TCR beta chain derives from a study of radiotherapy plus CTLA-4 blockade in lung cancer. Whole-study findings and limits: Following radiotherapy plus ipilimumab, tumor-derived TCR clones expanded in the blood.

The CDR3 loop spans 14 amino acids. V was cut by 5 bases and J by 0 bases, with 10 bases left in between. In germline, CDR1 is SGHTS, CDR2 YDEGEE. This clone was observed a handful of times. The antigen is unknown. Method: immunoSEQ multiplex PCR; TCRdb's copy keeps in-frame clones and lacks some. The table shows fewer than 65,000 clones, with roughly four fifths occurring only once. The specimen was peripheral blood, collected from a patient treated with radiotherapy plus ipilimumab. The chain is built from TRBV5-8 and TRBJ2-3; D ambiguous. This sequence originates from a human donor with non-small cell lung cancer whose response to radiotherapy plus ipilimumab could not be evaluated. CDR3 amino acids: CASSQTQSTDTQYF. The CDR3, as DNA: TGTGCCAGCAGTCAGACTCAAAGCACAGATACGCAGTATTTT.